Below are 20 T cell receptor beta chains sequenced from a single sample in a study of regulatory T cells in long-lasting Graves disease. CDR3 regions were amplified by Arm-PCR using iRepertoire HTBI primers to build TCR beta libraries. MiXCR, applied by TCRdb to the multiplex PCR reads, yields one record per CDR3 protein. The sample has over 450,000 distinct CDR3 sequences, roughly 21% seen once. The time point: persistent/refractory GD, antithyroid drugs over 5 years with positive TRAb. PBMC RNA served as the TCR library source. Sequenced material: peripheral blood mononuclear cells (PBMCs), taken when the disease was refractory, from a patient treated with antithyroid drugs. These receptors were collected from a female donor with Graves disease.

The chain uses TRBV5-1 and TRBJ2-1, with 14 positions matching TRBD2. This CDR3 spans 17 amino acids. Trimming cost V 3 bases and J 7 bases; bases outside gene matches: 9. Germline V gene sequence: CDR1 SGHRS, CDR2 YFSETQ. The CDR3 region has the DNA TGCGCCAGCAGCTCGATGGGACTAGCGGGAGAAAAAAATGAGCAGTTCTTC. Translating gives CASSSMGLAGEKNEQFF.

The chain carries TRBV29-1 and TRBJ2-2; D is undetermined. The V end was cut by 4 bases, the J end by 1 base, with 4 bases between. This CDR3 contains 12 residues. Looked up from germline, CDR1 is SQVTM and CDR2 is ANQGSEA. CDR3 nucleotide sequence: TGCAGCGTTGTAGAGAACACCGGGGAGCTGTTTTTT. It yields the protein CSVVENTGELFF.

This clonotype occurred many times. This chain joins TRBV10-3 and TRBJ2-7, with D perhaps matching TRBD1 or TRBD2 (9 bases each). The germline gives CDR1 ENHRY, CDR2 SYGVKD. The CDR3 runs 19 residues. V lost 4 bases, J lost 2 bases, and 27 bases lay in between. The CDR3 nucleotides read TGTGCCATCAGTGGAGCCCCGGGACAGGGCGGGAGGGCAACCTACGAGCAGTACTTC. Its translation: CAISGAPGQGGRATYEQYF.

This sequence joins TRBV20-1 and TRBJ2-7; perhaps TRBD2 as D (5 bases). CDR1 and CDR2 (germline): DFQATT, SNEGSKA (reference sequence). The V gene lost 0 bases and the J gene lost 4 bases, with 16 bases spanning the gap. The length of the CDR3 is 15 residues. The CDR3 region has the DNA TGCAGTGCTAGAGAATCTGTGACGGGGAAATACGAGCAGTACTTC. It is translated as CSARESVTGKYEQYF.

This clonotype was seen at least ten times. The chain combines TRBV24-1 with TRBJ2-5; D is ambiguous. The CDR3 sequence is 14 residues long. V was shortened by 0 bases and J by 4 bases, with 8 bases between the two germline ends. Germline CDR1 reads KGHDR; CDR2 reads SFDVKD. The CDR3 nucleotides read TGTGCCACCAGTGATTTGGGGGTGGGAGAGACCCAGTACTTC. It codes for CATSDLGVGETQYF.

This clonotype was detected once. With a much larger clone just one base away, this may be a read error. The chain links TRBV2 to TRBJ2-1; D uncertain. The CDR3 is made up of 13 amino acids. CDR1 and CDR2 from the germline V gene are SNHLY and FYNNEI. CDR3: CASSVNRNNGQFF. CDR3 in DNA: TGTGCCAGCAGTGTCAACAGAAACAATGGGCAGTTCTTC.

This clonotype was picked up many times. In DNA form, the CDR3 reads TGTGCCAGCAGTCCTCGAACAGGGGGGTTTGCAACTAATGAAAAACTGTTTTTT. The encoded protein is CASSPRTGGFATNEKLFF. The chain carries TRBV28 and TRBJ1-4, with TRBD1 matching over 8 bases. The CDR3 is 18 residues long. The germline V gene has CDR1 MDHEN and CDR2 SYDVKM. The V and J ends lost 5 bases and 0 bases, in that order; junction bases with no gene match: 11.

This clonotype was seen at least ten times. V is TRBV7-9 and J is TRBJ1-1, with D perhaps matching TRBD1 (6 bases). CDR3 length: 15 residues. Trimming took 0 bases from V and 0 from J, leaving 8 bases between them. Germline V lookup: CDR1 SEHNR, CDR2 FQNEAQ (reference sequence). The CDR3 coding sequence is TGTGCCAGCAGCTTAGCGGGGACAATGAACACTGAAGCTTTCTTT. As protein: CASSLAGTMNTEAFF.

The CDR3: CASRGFTTLTDTQYF. CDR3 DNA: TGTGCCAGCAGAGGCTTTACAACACTCACAGATACGCAGTATTTT. The rearrangement joins TRBV28 to TRBJ2-3; D remains ambiguous. V dropped 6 bases and J dropped 2 bases, with 15 bases sitting between them. The CDR3 spans 15 residues. Per germline, CDR1 MDHEN and CDR2 SYDVKM.

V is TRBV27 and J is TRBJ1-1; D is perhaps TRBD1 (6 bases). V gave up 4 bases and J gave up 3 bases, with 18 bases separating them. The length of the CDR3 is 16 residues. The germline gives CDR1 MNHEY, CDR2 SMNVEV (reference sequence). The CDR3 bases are TGTGCCAGCAGTTCGCGAGAAAGGGGGGGGTACACTGAAGCTTTCTTT. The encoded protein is CASSSRERGGYTEAFF.

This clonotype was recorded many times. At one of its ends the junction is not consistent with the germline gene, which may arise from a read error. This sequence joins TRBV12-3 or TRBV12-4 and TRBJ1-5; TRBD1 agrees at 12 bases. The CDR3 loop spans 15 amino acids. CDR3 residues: CASSLGTGGFQPQHF. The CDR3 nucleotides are TGTGCCAGCAGCTTAGGGACAGGGGGCTTTCAGCCCCAGCATTTT.

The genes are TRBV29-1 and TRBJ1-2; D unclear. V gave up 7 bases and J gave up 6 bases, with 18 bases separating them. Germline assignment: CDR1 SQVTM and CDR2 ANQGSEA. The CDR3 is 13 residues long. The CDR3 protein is CSAGMGGENGYTF. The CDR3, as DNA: TGCAGCGCCGGCATGGGAGGAGAAAATGGCTACACCTTC.

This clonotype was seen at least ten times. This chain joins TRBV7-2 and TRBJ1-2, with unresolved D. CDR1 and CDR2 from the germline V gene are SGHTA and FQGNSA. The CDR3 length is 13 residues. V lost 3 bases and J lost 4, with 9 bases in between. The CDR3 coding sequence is TGTGCCAGCAGCTTTGAGAGAGGCTATGGCTACACCTTC. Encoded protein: CASSFERGYGYTF.

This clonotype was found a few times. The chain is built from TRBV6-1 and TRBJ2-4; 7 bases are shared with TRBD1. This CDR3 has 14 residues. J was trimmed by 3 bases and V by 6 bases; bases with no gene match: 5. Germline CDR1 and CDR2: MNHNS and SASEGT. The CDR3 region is CASRQGVGKNIQYF. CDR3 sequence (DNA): TGTGCCAGCAGGCAGGGGGTAGGCAAAAACATTCAGTACTTC.

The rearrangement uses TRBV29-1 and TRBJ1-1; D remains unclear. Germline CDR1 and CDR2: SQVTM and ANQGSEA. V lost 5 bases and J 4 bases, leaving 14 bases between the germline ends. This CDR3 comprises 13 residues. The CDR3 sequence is CSVFRPLSTEAFF. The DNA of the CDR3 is TGCAGCGTTTTCAGGCCGTTGAGCACTGAAGCTTTCTTT. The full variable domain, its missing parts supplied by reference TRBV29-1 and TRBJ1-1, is SAVISQKPSRDICQRGTSLTIQCQVDSQVTMMFWYRQQPGQSLTLIATANQGSEATYESGFVIDKFPISRPNLTFSTLTVSNMSPEDSSIYLCSVFRPLSTEAFFGQGTRLTVV.

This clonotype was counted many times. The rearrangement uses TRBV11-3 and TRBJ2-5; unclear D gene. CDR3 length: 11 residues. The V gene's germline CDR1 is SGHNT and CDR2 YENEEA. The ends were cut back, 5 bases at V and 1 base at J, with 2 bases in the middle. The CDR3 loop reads CASSAQETQYF. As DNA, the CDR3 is TGTGCCAGCAGCGCCCAAGAGACCCAGTACTTC.

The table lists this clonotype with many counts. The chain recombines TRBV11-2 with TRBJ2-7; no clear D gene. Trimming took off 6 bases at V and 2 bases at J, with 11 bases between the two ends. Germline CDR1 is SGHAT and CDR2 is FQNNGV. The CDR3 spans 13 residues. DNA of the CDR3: TGTGCCAGCAGGCCTTTAATTACCTACGAGCAGTACTTC. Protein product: CASRPLITYEQYF.

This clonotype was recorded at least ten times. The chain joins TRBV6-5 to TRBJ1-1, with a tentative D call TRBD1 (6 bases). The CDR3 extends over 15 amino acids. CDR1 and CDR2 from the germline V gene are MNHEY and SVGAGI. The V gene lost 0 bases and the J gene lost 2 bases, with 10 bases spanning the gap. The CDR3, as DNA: TGTGCCAGCAGTTACTCAGGGGGGGCCAACACTGAAGCTTTCTTT. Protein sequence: CASSYSGGANTEAFF.

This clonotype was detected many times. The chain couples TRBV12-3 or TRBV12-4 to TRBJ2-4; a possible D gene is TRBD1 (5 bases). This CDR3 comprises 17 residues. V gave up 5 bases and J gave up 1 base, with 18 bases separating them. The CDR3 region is CASSPAGSGFAKNIQYF. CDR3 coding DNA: TGTGCCAGCAGTCCCGCAGGGTCGGGTTTTGCCAAAAACATTCAGTACTTC.

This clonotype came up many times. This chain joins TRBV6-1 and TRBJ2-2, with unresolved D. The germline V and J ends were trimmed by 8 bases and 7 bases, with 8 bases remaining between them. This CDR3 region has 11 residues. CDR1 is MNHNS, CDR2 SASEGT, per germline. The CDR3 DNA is TGTGCCAGCCTTTGGGGCGGGGAGCTGTTTTTT. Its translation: CASLWGGELFF.